This TCR beta chain was sequenced during a study of T cell responses to AZD1222 COVID-19 vaccine. This clone showed up just once. Its antigen is unidentified. Sequencing used immunoSEQ multiplex PCR; TCRdb keeps in-frame clones, though not all of them. There are about 100,000 clones in the sample; just over 85% occur only once, and around 5.9% lies in the top ten. Regarding the study as a whole: At 160-218 and 743-854, vaccine-associated CD4 TCRs were dominant, and they spanned spike. At baseline, just a handful of AZD1222 recipients tested seropositive. A reported finding is that nearly half of spike-specific TCRs target unmutated variant regions. Among the donors, most were white British and more were female, and clonal diversity was possibly underestimated.

CDR3 size: 17 residues. Germline V gene sequence: CDR1 MDHEN, CDR2 SYDVKM. J lost 8 bases, V lost 7 bases, and 17 bases had no gene match. The sequence was collected from an adult in good health. The rearrangement joins TRBV28 to TRBJ1-4, with TRBD1 matching over 9 bases. The input for sequencing was peripheral blood, taken on day 0 of AZD1222 vaccination. In DNA form, the CDR3 reads TGTGCCAGCAACGATTGGACAGGGGAACGGGGTACGGAAAAACTGTTTTTT. Protein: CASNDWTGERGTEKLFF.